This paragraph covers one T cell receptor beta chain sequence. This record belongs to a study of siplizumab effects on memory and regulatory T cells. Sequencing used immunoSEQ multiplex PCR; TCRdb keeps in-frame clones, though not all of them. The sample contains about 110,000 clones, roughly 91% of which appear only once. Germline-derived CDR1 and CDR2 are SGHKS and YYEKEE (reference sequence). The CDR3 contains 14 residues. Trimming cost V 4 bases and J 1 base; bases outside gene matches: 2. The sequence was obtained from a human donor in good health. Sequencing used CD4+ T cells sorted from blood. This chain links TRBV5-5 with TRBJ1-2, with 9 bases matching TRBD1. CDR3 residues: CASSRQGGNYGYTF. CDR3 nucleotides: TGTGCCAGCAGCAGACAGGGGGGTAACTATGGCTACACCTTC.